The 13 T cell receptor beta chains listed next were all sequenced from one sample in a study of blood T cell repertoires in COVID-19 (dated by TCRdb to between 2020 and 2021). Library generation was performed with the immunoSEQ multiplex PCR assay. TCRdb re-hosts the immuneACCESS table, in-frame sequences only. Its copies lack some clones; in the studies checked, an unresolved V gene accounts for under half of them, and the cause for the rest is not known. The sample table records some 260,000 clones; approximately 90% of these occur just once. Jointly, the top ten make up roughly 3.1% of the sample. Material for sequencing was peripheral blood. The source of these receptors is a man younger than 30 with active or convalescent COVID-19.

This chain links TRBV6-5 with TRBJ2-1, with a tentative D call TRBD2 (5 bases). The germline V and J ends were trimmed by 6 bases and 0 bases, with 12 bases remaining between them. Looked up from germline, CDR1 is MNHEY and CDR2 is SVGAGI. The CDR3 length is 15 residues. CDR3 protein: CASSLSTSSYNEQFF. In DNA form, the CDR3 reads TGTGCCAGCAGCCTTAGTACTAGCTCCTACAATGAGCAGTTCTTC.

The V and J genes are TRBV10-3 and TRBJ2-7; 7 nucleotides agree with TRBD2. V shed 6 bases, J shed 5 bases, and the junction held 7 bases outside the gene matches. Germline V gene sequence: CDR1 ENHRY, CDR2 SYGVKD. CDR3 length: 13 residues. The CDR3 sequence: CAIRGRDYDEQYF. The CDR3, as DNA: TGTGCCATCAGGGGTCGGGACTACGACGAGCAGTACTTC.

The V and J genes are TRBV7-2 and TRBJ1-2; 8 positions match TRBD1. Germline CDR1 reads SGHTA; CDR2 reads FQGNSA. The CDR3 is 15 residues long. The junction had 8 bases not matched to a gene; V was cut back by 2 bases and J by 6 bases. The CDR3, as DNA: TGTGCCAGCAGCTTATCGGACAGGGTGGTGCATGGCTACACCTTC. It specifies CASSLSDRVVHGYTF.

V and J are TRBV25-1 and TRBJ1-1; possible D gene TRBD1, 5 bases. The CDR3 consists of 14 residues. The V and J ends lost 5 bases and 4 bases respectively, with 14 bases between them. Looked up from germline, CDR1 is MGHDK and CDR2 is SYGVNS. The CDR3 protein is CASSNQGYGTEAFF. CDR3 coding DNA: TGTGCCAGCAGTAACCAGGGTTATGGCACTGAAGCTTTCTTT.

The V and J genes are TRBV7-9 and TRBJ2-7, with TRBD1 identical over 9 bases. V shed 6 bases and J 6 bases; nucleotides not matched to a gene: 3. CDR1 and CDR2 (germline): SEHNR, FQNEAQ (reference sequence). This CDR3 is built from 12 residues. Written as DNA, the CDR3 is TGTGCCAGCAGACAGGGGGCGTCCGAGCAGTACTTC. Amino acid sequence: CASRQGASEQYF.

The CDR3 sequence is CASSQDTRSNQPQHF. CDR3 coding DNA: TGTGCCAGCAGCCAAGATACCAGAAGCAATCAGCCCCAGCATTTT. The chain carries TRBV16 and TRBJ1-5; no reliable D call. Germline assignment: CDR1 KGHSY and CDR2 FQNENV. There are 15 residues in the CDR3. Trimming removed 2 bases at V and 1 base at J, with 9 bases between.

This rearrangement joins TRBV4-3 to TRBJ2-7, with 7 bases aligning to TRBD2. Looked up from germline, CDR1 is LGHNA and CDR2 is YSLEER. The V gene end was trimmed by 0 bases and the J gene end by 5 bases; junction bases not matched to a gene: 7. CDR3 length: 15 amino acids. Written as DNA, the CDR3 is TGCGCCAGCAGCCAAGATGGAAGGGAGGGCCACGAGCAGTACTTC. Translation: CASSQDGREGHEQYF.

The chain employs TRBV19 and TRBJ1-1; TRBD1 agrees at 8 bases. Trimming took 4 bases from V and 1 from J; bases not matched to a gene: 14. The CDR3 extends over 18 amino acids. The V gene's germline CDR1 is LNHDA and CDR2 SQIVND (reference sequence). CDR3: CASSTGGLAIFSNTEAFF. In DNA, the CDR3 is TGTGCCAGTAGTACAGGGGGCCTAGCTATTTTTTCGAACACTGAAGCTTTCTTT.

V is TRBV5-1 and J is TRBJ1-5; D gene ambiguous. The CDR3 sequence is 15 residues long. The germline V and J ends were trimmed by 1 base and 1 base, with 9 bases remaining between them. CDR1 is SGHRS and CDR2 is YFSETQ in the germline V gene. CDR3 residues: CASSLSGVSNQPQHF. The CDR3 nucleotides are TGCGCCAGCAGCTTGTCCGGGGTGAGCAATCAGCCCCAGCATTTT.

The V and J genes are TRBV5-1 and TRBJ1-3; D is unclear. V was pared by 1 base and J by 4 bases, with 15 bases between. This CDR3 has 16 residues. CDR1 SGHRS and CDR2 YFSETQ come from the germline V gene. DNA for the CDR3: TGCGCCAGCAGCTTGTGGGCCCACTCCCTGGGAAACACCATATATTTT. Its translation is CASSLWAHSLGNTIYF.

The chain is built from TRBV19 and TRBJ2-1; 9 bases match TRBD1. Germline CDR1 reads LNHDA; CDR2 reads SQIVND (reference sequence). The CDR3 runs 13 residues. The trim removed 8 bases at V and 5 bases at J, leaving 4 bases unmatched. Here the CDR3 reads CASGTGLDNEQFF. Written as DNA, the CDR3 is TGTGCCAGTGGGACAGGGCTAGACAATGAGCAGTTCTTC.

J is TRBJ1-6 and V is TRBV7-3, with 7 bases aligning to TRBD1. The CDR3 covers 15 residues. The V and J ends lost 5 bases and 9 bases, in that order; junction bases with no gene match: 10. CDR1 and CDR2 from the germline V gene are SGHTA and FQGTGA. This chain's CDR3 is CASSPGDRDTSPLHF. The CDR3 DNA sequence: TGTGCCAGCAGCCCAGGCGACAGGGACACTTCACCCCTCCACTTT.

V usage is TRBV5-1 and J usage is TRBJ2-3; TRBD2 might be the D (5 bases). Germline CDR1 reads SGHRS; CDR2 reads YFSETQ. Trimming took off 7 bases at V and 3 bases at J, with 12 bases between the two ends. This CDR3 is built from 13 residues. This CDR3 is CASHNGETDTQYF. In nucleotides, the CDR3 is TGCGCCAGCCATAACGGGGAGACAGATACGCAGTATTTT. Full variable domain (missing parts from reference TRBV5-1 and TRBJ2-3): KAGVTQTPRYLIKTRGQQVTLSCSPISGHRSVSWYQQTPGQGLQFLFEYFSETQRNKGNFPGRFSGRQFSNSRSEMNVSTLELGDSALYLCASHNGETDTQYFGPGTRLTVL.